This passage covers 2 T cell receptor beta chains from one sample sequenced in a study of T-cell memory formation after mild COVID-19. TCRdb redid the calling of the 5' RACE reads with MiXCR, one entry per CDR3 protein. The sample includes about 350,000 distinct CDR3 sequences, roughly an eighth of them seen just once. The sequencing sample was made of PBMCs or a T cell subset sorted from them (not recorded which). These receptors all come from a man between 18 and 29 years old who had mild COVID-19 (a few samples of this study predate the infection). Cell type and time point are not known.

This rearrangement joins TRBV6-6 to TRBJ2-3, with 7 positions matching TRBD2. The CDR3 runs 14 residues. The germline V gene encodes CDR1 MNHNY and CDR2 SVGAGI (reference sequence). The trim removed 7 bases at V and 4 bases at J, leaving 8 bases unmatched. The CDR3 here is CASTPSGAPDTQYF. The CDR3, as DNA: TGTGCCAGCACCCCCAGCGGGGCCCCAGATACGCAGTATTTT.

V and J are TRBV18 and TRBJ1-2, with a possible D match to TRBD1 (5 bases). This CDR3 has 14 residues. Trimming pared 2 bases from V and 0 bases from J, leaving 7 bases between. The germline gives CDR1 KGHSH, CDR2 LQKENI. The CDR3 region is CASSPSGTNYGYTF. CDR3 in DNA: TGTGCCAGCTCACCATCAGGGACTAACTATGGCTACACCTTC.